Listed below are T cell receptor beta chains from one sample, sequenced in a study of blood T cell repertoires in COVID-19. Generated by immunoSEQ multiplex PCR, the TCRdb table keeps only in-frame clones and is missing some. This sample yields roughly 300,000 clones, of which 86% are seen a single time; about an eighth belongs to the top ten. The sequenced sample consisted of peripheral blood. These receptors originate from a woman aged 25 to 39 with COVID-19, enrolled during active disease. Each CDR3 is given with its conserved first and last residue. The D gene is left open where the match is weak. Size values are once, few and many counts, or a class for expanded clones, and some rows have none.

j_call: TRBJ2-7; v_call: TRBV5-1; clone_size: NA; d_call: NA; cdr3_nt: TGCGCCAGCAGCCTCGCGGGACTCTCCGGGGGCGAGCAGTACTTC; cdr3_aa: CASSLAGLSGGEQYF
j_call: TRBJ2-3; v_call: TRBV4-1; clone_size: NA; d_call: TRBD2; cdr3_nt: TGCGCCAGCAGCCAAGCTTTACGGGGGGGAGTTACGCAGTATTTT; cdr3_aa: CASSQALRGGVTQYF
j_call: TRBJ2-7; v_call: TRBV2; clone_size: few; d_call: TRBD1; cdr3_nt: TGTGCCAGCCACGAGGGGGCAACAAACTACGAGCAGTACTTC; cdr3_aa: CASHEGATNYEQYF
j_call: TRBJ2-4; v_call: TRBV10-1; clone_size: NA; d_call: NA; cdr3_nt: TGCGCCAGCAGTGAGGCAGTCAAAAACATTCAGTACTTC; cdr3_aa: CASSEAVKNIQYF
j_call: TRBJ2-7; v_call: TRBV27; clone_size: NA; d_call: TRBD1; cdr3_nt: TGTGCCAGCAGCCCAGGCTGGACAGGGGCCTACGAGCAGTACTTC; cdr3_aa: CASSPGWTGAYEQYF
j_call: TRBJ2-7; v_call: TRBV19; clone_size: NA; d_call: NA; cdr3_nt: TGTGCCAGTAGTACCGCACTAGTATACCACGAGCAGTACTTC; cdr3_aa: CASSTALVYHEQYF
j_call: TRBJ2-2; v_call: TRBV5-1; clone_size: NA; d_call: TRBD1; cdr3_nt: TGCGCCAGCAGCGTGACAGGGCCCACCGGGGAGCTGTTTTTT; cdr3_aa: CASSVTGPTGELFF
j_call: TRBJ2-7; v_call: TRBV6-2/TRBV6-3; clone_size: NA; d_call: NA; cdr3_nt: TGTGCCAGCAGTTACTCGAGGTTCGGCGAGCAGTACTTC; cdr3_aa: CASSYSRFGEQYF
j_call: TRBJ2-1; v_call: TRBV7-9; clone_size: NA; d_call: TRBD2; cdr3_nt: TGTGCCAGCAGCTCGCCGGGACTAGGCCTAGGAATTGTGCAGTTCTTC; cdr3_aa: CASSSPGLGLGIVQFF
j_call: TRBJ2-7; v_call: TRBV27; clone_size: NA; d_call: TRBD2; cdr3_nt: TGTGCCAGCAGTTTGATCGGGGGGGCCTCGTACGAGCAGTACTTC; cdr3_aa: CASSLIGGASYEQYF
j_call: TRBJ1-2; v_call: TRBV10-3; clone_size: NA; d_call: NA; cdr3_nt: TGTGCCATCAGTGAGCTCGGACAGAACTATGGCTACACCTTC; cdr3_aa: CAISELGQNYGYTF
j_call: TRBJ2-7; v_call: TRBV7-9; clone_size: NA; d_call: TRBD2; cdr3_nt: TGTGCCAGCAGCTTAGGGACTAGCGGGCCAGCCTACGAGCAGTACTTC; cdr3_aa: CASSLGTSGPAYEQYF
j_call: TRBJ2-3; v_call: TRBV18; clone_size: NA; d_call: NA; cdr3_nt: TGTGCCAGCTCAGCGCAGGGTAGCACAGATACGCAGTATTTT; cdr3_aa: CASSAQGSTDTQYF
j_call: TRBJ2-5; v_call: TRBV19; clone_size: NA; d_call: NA; cdr3_nt: TGTGCCAGTAGTATGGACTCCAGGATGCTCCAGTACTTC; cdr3_aa: CASSMDSRMLQYF
j_call: TRBJ2-3; v_call: TRBV27; clone_size: NA; d_call: TRBD2; cdr3_nt: TGTGCCAGCAGTGTCCTAGCGGGGGCCACAGATACGCAGTATTTT; cdr3_aa: CASSVLAGATDTQYF
j_call: TRBJ2-7; v_call: TRBV2; clone_size: NA; d_call: TRBD2; cdr3_nt: TGTGCCAGCAGTGAACCGGAGCGGGGGAGCTCCTACGAGCAGTACTTC; cdr3_aa: CASSEPERGSSYEQYF
j_call: TRBJ2-7; v_call: TRBV27; clone_size: NA; d_call: NA; cdr3_nt: TGTGCCAGCAGTAAGGTCCTGGGCAGGGCCACCTACGAGCAGTACTTC; cdr3_aa: CASSKVLGRATYEQYF
j_call: TRBJ2-5; v_call: TRBV6-2/TRBV6-3; clone_size: once; d_call: NA; cdr3_nt: TGTGCCAGCAGTTACGAGTGGCTAGTTGAAGAGACCCAGTACTTC; cdr3_aa: CASSYEWLVEETQYF
j_call: TRBJ2-1; v_call: TRBV5-1; clone_size: few; d_call: NA; cdr3_nt: TGCGCCAGCAGCTTGGTACCCAGCTACAATGAGCAGTTCTTC; cdr3_aa: CASSLVPSYNEQFF
j_call: TRBJ2-7; v_call: TRBV11-2; clone_size: NA; d_call: NA; cdr3_nt: TGTGCCAGCAGCTTAGAAATTCCCCCTCTATACGAGCAGTACTTC; cdr3_aa: CASSLEIPPLYEQYF
j_call: TRBJ2-2; v_call: TRBV24-1; clone_size: NA; d_call: TRBD2; cdr3_nt: TGTGCCACCAGCGATTCAGCGGGGGATTACACCGGGGAGCTGTTTTTT; cdr3_aa: CATSDSAGDYTGELFF
j_call: TRBJ2-3; v_call: TRBV15; clone_size: NA; d_call: NA; cdr3_nt: TGTGCCACCAGCAGCGGAGGGACAGATACGCAGTATTTT; cdr3_aa: CATSSGGTDTQYF
j_call: TRBJ2-2; v_call: TRBV7-2; clone_size: NA; d_call: NA; cdr3_nt: TGTGCCAGCAGCTTAGTGGGGCGGACCGGGGAGCTGTTTTTT; cdr3_aa: CASSLVGRTGELFF
j_call: TRBJ2-3; v_call: TRBV2; clone_size: once; d_call: TRBD2; cdr3_nt: TGTGCCAGCAGTGACTTGCTAGCGGGGGTTGAAAGCACAGATACGCAGTATTTT; cdr3_aa: CASSDLLAGVESTDTQYF
j_call: TRBJ1-2; v_call: TRBV7-9; clone_size: few; d_call: NA; cdr3_nt: TGTGCCAGCAGCTTAGCATTCGGCAGGTTCTATGGCTACACCTTC; cdr3_aa: CASSLAFGRFYGYTF
j_call: TRBJ2-1; v_call: TRBV5-4; clone_size: NA; d_call: NA; cdr3_nt: TGTGCCAGCAGCTTGGGTGCGGGGGCCAATGAGCAGTTCTTC; cdr3_aa: CASSLGAGANEQFF
j_call: TRBJ1-2; v_call: TRBV5-1; clone_size: NA; d_call: TRBD1; cdr3_nt: TGCGCCAGCAGCTTGGAGGGGGCTGGGGGCTACACCTTC; cdr3_aa: CASSLEGAGGYTF
j_call: TRBJ2-1; v_call: TRBV11-3; clone_size: NA; d_call: NA; cdr3_nt: TGTGCCAGCAGCTTAGAAAGCCTCAATGAGCAGTTCTTC; cdr3_aa: CASSLESLNEQFF
j_call: TRBJ2-3; v_call: TRBV14; clone_size: NA; d_call: NA; cdr3_nt: TGTGCCAGCAGCCAAGGGGGAGGCACAGATACGCAGTATTTT; cdr3_aa: CASSQGGGTDTQYF
j_call: TRBJ2-7; v_call: TRBV5-4; clone_size: few; d_call: NA; cdr3_nt: TGTGCCAGCAGTGGGGGGGCCGCGGCGTTATACGAGCAGTACTTC; cdr3_aa: CASSGGAAALYEQYF
j_call: TRBJ2-7; v_call: TRBV11-3; clone_size: NA; d_call: TRBD1; cdr3_nt: TGTGCCAGCAGCTTAGAAGGACAGGACCCCTACGAGCAGTACTTC; cdr3_aa: CASSLEGQDPYEQYF
j_call: TRBJ1-2; v_call: TRBV5-4; clone_size: NA; d_call: NA; cdr3_nt: TGTGCCAGCAGCGATGGGACTTTCTATGGCTACACCTTC; cdr3_aa: CASSDGTFYGYTF
j_call: TRBJ2-3; v_call: TRBV5-6; clone_size: NA; d_call: TRBD1; cdr3_nt: TGTGCCAGCAGGACAGGGGGAGATACGCAGTATTTT; cdr3_aa: CASRTGGDTQYF
j_call: TRBJ1-4; v_call: TRBV21-1; clone_size: NA; d_call: NA; cdr3_nt: TGTGCCAGCAGCGACCCCGGGGCAACTAATGAAAAACTGTTTTTT; cdr3_aa: CASSDPGATNEKLFF
j_call: TRBJ2-2; v_call: TRBV3-1/TRBV3-2; clone_size: once; d_call: NA; cdr3_nt: TGTGCCAGCAGCCTGAGGGTCACCGGGGAGCTGTTTTTT; cdr3_aa: CASSLRVTGELFF
j_call: TRBJ2-7; v_call: TRBV9; clone_size: NA; d_call: TRBD2; cdr3_nt: TGTGCCAGCAGCCCAGGGACTAGCGGGGGATCCTATGGTGGGTACGAGCAGTACTTC; cdr3_aa: CASSPGTSGGSYGGYEQYF
j_call: TRBJ1-4; v_call: TRBV12-3/TRBV12-4; clone_size: NA; d_call: NA; cdr3_nt: TGTGCCAGCAGTTCCCTGAATGAAAAACTGTTTTTT; cdr3_aa: CASSSLNEKLFF
j_call: TRBJ2-5; v_call: TRBV6-5; clone_size: NA; d_call: NA; cdr3_nt: TGTGCCAGCGGAAGACTCGGGGAGACCCAGTACTTC; cdr3_aa: CASGRLGETQYF
j_call: TRBJ2-7; v_call: TRBV5-4; clone_size: NA; d_call: NA; cdr3_nt: TGTGCCAGCAGCATATCGGGGGGCATGGGCTACGAGCAGTACTTC; cdr3_aa: CASSISGGMGYEQYF
j_call: TRBJ2-1; v_call: TRBV7-2; clone_size: NA; d_call: TRBD2; cdr3_nt: TGTGCCAGCAGCCCGATAGCGGGGGGATACAATGAGCAGTTCTTC; cdr3_aa: CASSPIAGGYNEQFF
j_call: TRBJ1-2; v_call: TRBV7-9; clone_size: NA; d_call: NA; cdr3_nt: TGTGCCAGCAGCTCCCAGATCAGCCTAGCTAACTATGGCTACACCTTC; cdr3_aa: CASSSQISLANYGYTF
j_call: TRBJ2-5; v_call: TRBV5-5; clone_size: NA; d_call: TRBD2; cdr3_nt: TGTGCCAGCAGCTTGAATCTAGCGGGGGCATACCGAGAGACCCAGTACTTC; cdr3_aa: CASSLNLAGAYRETQYF
j_call: TRBJ2-1; v_call: TRBV6-5; clone_size: NA; d_call: TRBD1; cdr3_nt: TGTGCCAGCAGTTCGGGGACAGCCGCACCACAGTTCTTC; cdr3_aa: CASSSGTAAPQFF
j_call: TRBJ1-6; v_call: TRBV15; clone_size: few; d_call: TRBD1; cdr3_nt: TGTGCCACCAGCCCCAGGACAGGGGGCAATTCACCCCTCCACTTT; cdr3_aa: CATSPRTGGNSPLHF
j_call: TRBJ1-1; v_call: TRBV15; clone_size: NA; d_call: NA; cdr3_nt: TGTGCCACCAGCAGAGAAGGTAGGGGAACTTCGAACACTGAAGCTTTCTTT; cdr3_aa: CATSREGRGTSNTEAFF
j_call: TRBJ1-1; v_call: TRBV25-1; clone_size: NA; d_call: NA; cdr3_nt: TGTGCCCCACCGGGAGCTTTCTTT; cdr3_aa: CAPPGAFF
j_call: TRBJ1-2; v_call: TRBV24-1; clone_size: NA; d_call: NA; cdr3_nt: TGTGCCACCAGTGATTTGGAGATTAACTATGGCTACACCTTC; cdr3_aa: CATSDLEINYGYTF
j_call: TRBJ2-7; v_call: TRBV7-6; clone_size: NA; d_call: NA; cdr3_nt: TGTGCCAGCAGCTTAGAGGCGGGTGGGAACTCCTACGAGCAGTACTTC; cdr3_aa: CASSLEAGGNSYEQYF
j_call: TRBJ2-1; v_call: TRBV7-6; clone_size: NA; d_call: TRBD2; cdr3_nt: TGTGCCAGCAGCCTGCAGCCGGGACTAGCGGGGGGCTCCAACAATGAGCAGTTCTTC; cdr3_aa: CASSLQPGLAGGSNNEQFF
j_call: TRBJ1-3; v_call: TRBV29-1; clone_size: few; d_call: NA; cdr3_nt: TGCAGCGCCAGGGACTTGGATCGAAACACCATATATTTT; cdr3_aa: CSARDLDRNTIYF
j_call: TRBJ2-2; v_call: TRBV6-4; clone_size: NA; d_call: TRBD2; cdr3_nt: TGTGCCAGCAGTGAGGGGGGAGGGGAGAACACCGGGGAGCTGTTTTTT; cdr3_aa: CASSEGGGENTGELFF
j_call: TRBJ2-2; v_call: TRBV27; clone_size: NA; d_call: TRBD2; cdr3_nt: TGTGCCAGCAGTAGCTCGGGACTAGCGGGGGGGCTAGGCCCCGGGGAGCTGTTTTTT; cdr3_aa: CASSSSGLAGGLGPGELFF
j_call: TRBJ1-6; v_call: TRBV28; clone_size: many; d_call: NA; cdr3_nt: TGTGCCAGCCGCCTAAAACCCACTTCACCCCTCCACTTT; cdr3_aa: CASRLKPTSPLHF
j_call: TRBJ1-2; v_call: TRBV6-5; clone_size: NA; d_call: NA; cdr3_nt: TGTGCCAGCAGCCCCACAGGGATATCGGTCTATGGCTACACCTTC; cdr3_aa: CASSPTGISVYGYTF
j_call: TRBJ2-3; v_call: TRBV6-5; clone_size: NA; d_call: NA; cdr3_nt: TGTGCCAGCAGCACGGACTACGCTAGCACAGATACGCAGTATTTT; cdr3_aa: CASSTDYASTDTQYF
j_call: TRBJ1-4; v_call: TRBV18; clone_size: NA; d_call: TRBD1; cdr3_nt: TGTGCCAGCTCACGTTATCAGGGGGAACTGTTTTTT; cdr3_aa: CASSRYQGELFF
j_call: TRBJ2-1; v_call: TRBV14; clone_size: NA; d_call: NA; cdr3_nt: TGTGCCAGCAGCCGAGATCTAGGTAATGAGCAGTTCTTC; cdr3_aa: CASSRDLGNEQFF
j_call: TRBJ1-2; v_call: TRBV28; clone_size: NA; d_call: TRBD1; cdr3_nt: TGTGCCAGCAGTACCCAGGGGGCTAACTATGGCTACACCTTC; cdr3_aa: CASSTQGANYGYTF
j_call: TRBJ2-5; v_call: TRBV29-1; clone_size: NA; d_call: TRBD2; cdr3_nt: TGCAGCGTTGGGGCCCTAGCGGGGGGTCAAGAGACCCAGTACTTC; cdr3_aa: CSVGALAGGQETQYF
j_call: TRBJ2-3; v_call: TRBV5-8; clone_size: NA; d_call: NA; cdr3_nt: TGTGCCAGCAGCTTGGGGTGGTCAGGGGTCCCAGATACGCAGTATTTT; cdr3_aa: CASSLGWSGVPDTQYF